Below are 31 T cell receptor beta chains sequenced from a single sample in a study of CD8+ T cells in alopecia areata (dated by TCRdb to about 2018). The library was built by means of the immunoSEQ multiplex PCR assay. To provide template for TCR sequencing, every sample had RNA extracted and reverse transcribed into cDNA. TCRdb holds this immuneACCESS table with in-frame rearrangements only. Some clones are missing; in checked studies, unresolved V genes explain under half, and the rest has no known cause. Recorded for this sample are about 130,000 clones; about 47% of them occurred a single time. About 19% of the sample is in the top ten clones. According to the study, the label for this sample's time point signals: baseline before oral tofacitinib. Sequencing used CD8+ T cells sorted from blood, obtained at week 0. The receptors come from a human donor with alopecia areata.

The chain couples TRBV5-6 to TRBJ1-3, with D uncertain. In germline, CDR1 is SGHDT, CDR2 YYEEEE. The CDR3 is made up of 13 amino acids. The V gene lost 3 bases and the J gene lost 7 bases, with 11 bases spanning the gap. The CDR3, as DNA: TGTGCCAGCAGCTGGGCCCTGGAGAACACCATATATTTT. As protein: CASSWALENTIYF. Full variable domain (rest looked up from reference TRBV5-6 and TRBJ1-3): DAGVTQSPTHLIKTRGQQVTLRCSPKSGHDTVSWYQQALGQGPQFIFQYYEEEERQRGNFPDRFSGHQFPNYSSELNVNALLLGDSALYLCASSWALENTIYFGEGSWLTVV.

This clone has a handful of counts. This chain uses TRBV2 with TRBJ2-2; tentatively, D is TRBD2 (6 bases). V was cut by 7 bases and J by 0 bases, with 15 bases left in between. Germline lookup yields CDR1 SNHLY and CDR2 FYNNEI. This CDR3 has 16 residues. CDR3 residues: CASTPTEGPNTGELFF. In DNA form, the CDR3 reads TGTGCCAGCACTCCGACGGAGGGCCCGAACACCGGGGAGCTGTTTTTT. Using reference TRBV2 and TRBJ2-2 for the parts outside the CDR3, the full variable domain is EPEVTQTPSHQVTQMGQEVILRCVPISNHLYFYWYRQILGQKVEFLVSFYNNEISEKSEIFDDQFSVERPDGSNFTLKIRSTKLEDSAMYFCASTPTEGPNTGELFFGEGSRLTVL.

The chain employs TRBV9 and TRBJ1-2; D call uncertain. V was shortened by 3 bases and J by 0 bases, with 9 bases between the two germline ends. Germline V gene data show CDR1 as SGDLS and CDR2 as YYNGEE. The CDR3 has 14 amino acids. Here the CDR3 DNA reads TGTGCCAGCAGCGCCACCCGAGCTAACTATGGCTACACCTTC. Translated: CASSATRANYGYTF.

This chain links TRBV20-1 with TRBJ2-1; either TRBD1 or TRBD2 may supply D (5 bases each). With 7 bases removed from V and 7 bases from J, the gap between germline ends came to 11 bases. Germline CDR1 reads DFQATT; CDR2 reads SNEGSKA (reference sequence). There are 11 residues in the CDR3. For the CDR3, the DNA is TGCAGTGTCGGGTGGGGGAATGAGCAGTTCTTC. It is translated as CSVGWGNEQFF.

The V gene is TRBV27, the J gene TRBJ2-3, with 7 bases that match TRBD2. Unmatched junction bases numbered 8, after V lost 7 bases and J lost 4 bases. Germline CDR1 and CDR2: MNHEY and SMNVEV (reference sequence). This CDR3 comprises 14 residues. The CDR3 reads CASTPGGGADTQYF. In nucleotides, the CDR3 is TGTGCCAGCACCCCGGGAGGAGGCGCAGATACGCAGTATTTT.

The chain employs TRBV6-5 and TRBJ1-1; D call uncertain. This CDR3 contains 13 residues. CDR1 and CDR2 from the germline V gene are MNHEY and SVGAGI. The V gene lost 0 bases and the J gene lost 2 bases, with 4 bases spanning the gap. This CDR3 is CASSYSDNTEAFF. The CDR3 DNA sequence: TGTGCCAGCAGTTACTCGGACAACACTGAAGCTTTCTTT.

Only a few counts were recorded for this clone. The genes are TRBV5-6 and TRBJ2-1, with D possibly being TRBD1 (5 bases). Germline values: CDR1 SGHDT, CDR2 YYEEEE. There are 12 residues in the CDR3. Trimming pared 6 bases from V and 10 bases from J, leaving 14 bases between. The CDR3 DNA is TGTGCCAGCACCTCAGGGCCCAGGGAGCAGTTCTTC. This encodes CASTSGPREQFF.

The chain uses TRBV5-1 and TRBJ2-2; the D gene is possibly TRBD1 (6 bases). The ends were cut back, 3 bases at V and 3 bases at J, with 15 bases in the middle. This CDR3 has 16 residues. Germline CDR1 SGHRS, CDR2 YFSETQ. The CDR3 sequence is CASSSEGGQYTGELFF. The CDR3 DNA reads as TGCGCCAGCAGCTCGGAAGGAGGACAGTACACCGGGGAGCTGTTTTTT.

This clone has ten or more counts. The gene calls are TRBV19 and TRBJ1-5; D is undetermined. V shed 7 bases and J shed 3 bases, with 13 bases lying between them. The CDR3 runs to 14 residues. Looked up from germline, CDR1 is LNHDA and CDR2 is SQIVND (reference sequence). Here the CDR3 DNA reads TGTGCCAGTAACTATGATGGATTCAATCAGCCCCAGCATTTT. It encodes CASNYDGFNQPQHF.

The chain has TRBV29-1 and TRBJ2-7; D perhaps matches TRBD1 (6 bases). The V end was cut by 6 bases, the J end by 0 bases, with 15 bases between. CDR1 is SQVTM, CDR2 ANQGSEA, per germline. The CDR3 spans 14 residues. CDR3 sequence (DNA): TGCAGCGTAGGAAGTTGGACAGCCTCCTACGAGCAGTACTTC. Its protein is CSVGSWTASYEQYF.

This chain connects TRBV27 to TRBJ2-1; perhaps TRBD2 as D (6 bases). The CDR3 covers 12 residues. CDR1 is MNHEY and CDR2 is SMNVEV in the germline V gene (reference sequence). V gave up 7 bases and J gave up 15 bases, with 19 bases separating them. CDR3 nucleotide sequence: TGTGCCAGCACTCTCCCAGGCAGGGAGGCGTTCTTC. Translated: CASTLPGREAFF.

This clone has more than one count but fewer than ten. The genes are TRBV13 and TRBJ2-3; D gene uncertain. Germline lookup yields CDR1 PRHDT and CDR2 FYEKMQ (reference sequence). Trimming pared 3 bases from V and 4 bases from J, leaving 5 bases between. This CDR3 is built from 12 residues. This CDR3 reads CASSFRADTQYF. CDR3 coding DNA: TGTGCCAGCAGCTTTCGAGCAGATACGCAGTATTTT. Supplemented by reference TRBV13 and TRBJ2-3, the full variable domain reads AAGVIQSPRHLIKEKRETATLKCYPIPRHDTVYWYQQGPGQDPQFLISFYEKMQSDKGSIPDRFSAQQFSDYHSELNMSSLELGDSALYFCASSFRADTQYFGPGTRLTVL.

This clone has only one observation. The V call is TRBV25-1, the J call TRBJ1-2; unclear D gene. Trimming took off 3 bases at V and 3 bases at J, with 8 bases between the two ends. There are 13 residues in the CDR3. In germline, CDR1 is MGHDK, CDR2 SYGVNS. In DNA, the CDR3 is TGTGCCAGCAGTGAGTGGGGAGACTATGGCTACACCTTC. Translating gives CASSEWGDYGYTF.

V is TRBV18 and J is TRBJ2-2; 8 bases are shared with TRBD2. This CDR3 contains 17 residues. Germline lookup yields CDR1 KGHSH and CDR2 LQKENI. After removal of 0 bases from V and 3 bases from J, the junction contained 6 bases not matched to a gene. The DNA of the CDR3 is TGTGCCAGCTCACCACCGGAGTTAGCGGGATACACCGGGGAGCTGTTTTTT. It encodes CASSPPELAGYTGELFF. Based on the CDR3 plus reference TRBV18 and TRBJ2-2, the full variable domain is NAGVMQNPRHLVRRRGQEARLRCSPMKGHSHVYWYRQLPEEGLKFMVYLQKENIIDESGMPKERFSAEFPKEGPSILRIQQVVRGDSAAYFCASSPPELAGYTGELFFGEGSRLTVL.

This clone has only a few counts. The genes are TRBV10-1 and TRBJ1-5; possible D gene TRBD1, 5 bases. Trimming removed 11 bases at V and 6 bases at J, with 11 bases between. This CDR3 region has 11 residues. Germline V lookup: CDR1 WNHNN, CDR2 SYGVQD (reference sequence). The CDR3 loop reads CACQGRQPQHF. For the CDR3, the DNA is TGCGCCTGCCAGGGTCGTCAGCCCCAGCATTTT.

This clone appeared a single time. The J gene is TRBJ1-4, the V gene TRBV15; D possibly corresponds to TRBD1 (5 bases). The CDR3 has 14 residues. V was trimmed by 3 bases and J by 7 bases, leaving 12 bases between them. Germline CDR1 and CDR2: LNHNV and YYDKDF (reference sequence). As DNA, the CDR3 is TGTGCCACCAGCAGCCAAGAGGGGATTGAAAAACTGTTTTTT. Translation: CATSSQEGIEKLFF.

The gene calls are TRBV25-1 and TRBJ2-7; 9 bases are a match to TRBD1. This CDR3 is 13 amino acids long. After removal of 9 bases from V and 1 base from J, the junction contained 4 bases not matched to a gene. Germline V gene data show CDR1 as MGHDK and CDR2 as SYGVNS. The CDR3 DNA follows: TGTGCCAGTACGGACAGGGGTTCCTACGAGCAGTACTTC. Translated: CASTDRGSYEQYF.

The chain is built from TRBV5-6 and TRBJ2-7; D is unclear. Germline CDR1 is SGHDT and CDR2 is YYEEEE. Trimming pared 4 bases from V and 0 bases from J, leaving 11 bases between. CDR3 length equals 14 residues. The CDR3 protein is CASSPAGLSYEQYF. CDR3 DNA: TGTGCCAGCAGCCCGGCAGGCCTCTCCTACGAGCAGTACTTC.

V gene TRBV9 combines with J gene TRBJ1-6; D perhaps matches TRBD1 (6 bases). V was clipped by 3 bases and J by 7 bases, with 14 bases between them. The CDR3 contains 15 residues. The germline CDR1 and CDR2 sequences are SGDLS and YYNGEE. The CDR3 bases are TGTGCCAGCAGCGGTCCGGGACACCGAAATTCACCCCTCCACTTT. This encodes CASSGPGHRNSPLHF.

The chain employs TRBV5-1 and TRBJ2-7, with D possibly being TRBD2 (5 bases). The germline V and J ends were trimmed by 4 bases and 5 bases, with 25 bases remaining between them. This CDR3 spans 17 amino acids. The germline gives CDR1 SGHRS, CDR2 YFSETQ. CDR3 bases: TGCGCCAGCAGCATAACGTCCCGGGGTCAATATTCTGACGAGCAGTACTTC. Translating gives CASSITSRGQYSDEQYF.

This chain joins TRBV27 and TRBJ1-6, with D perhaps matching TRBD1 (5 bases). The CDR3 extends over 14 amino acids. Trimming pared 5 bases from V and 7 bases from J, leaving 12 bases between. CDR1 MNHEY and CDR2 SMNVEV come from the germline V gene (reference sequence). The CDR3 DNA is TGTGCCAGCAGTCCTCTACAGGAAAATTCACCCCTCCACTTT. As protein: CASSPLQENSPLHF.

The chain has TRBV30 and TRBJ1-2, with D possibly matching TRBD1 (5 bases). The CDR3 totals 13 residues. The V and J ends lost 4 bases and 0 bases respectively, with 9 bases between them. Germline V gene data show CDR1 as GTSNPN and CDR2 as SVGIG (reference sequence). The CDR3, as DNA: TGTGCCTGGATGGGGGGTGCTAACTATGGCTACACCTTC. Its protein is CAWMGGANYGYTF. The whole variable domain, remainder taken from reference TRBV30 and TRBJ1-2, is SQTIHQWPATLVQPVGSPLSLECTVEGTSNPNLYWYRQAAGRGLQLLFYSVGIGQISSEVPQNLSASRPQDRQFILSSKKLLLSDSGFYLCAWMGGANYGYTFGSGTRLTVV.

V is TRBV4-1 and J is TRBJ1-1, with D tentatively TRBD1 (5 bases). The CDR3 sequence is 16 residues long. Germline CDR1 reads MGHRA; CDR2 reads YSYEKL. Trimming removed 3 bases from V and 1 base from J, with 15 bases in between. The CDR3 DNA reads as TGCGCCAGCAGCCACTGGGGGAATTCCCCGAACACTGAAGCTTTCTTT. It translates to CASSHWGNSPNTEAFF.

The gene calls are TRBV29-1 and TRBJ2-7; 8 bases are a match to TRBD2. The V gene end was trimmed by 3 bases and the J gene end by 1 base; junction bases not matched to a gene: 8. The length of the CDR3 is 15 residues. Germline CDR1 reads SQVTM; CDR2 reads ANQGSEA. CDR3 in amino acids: CSVEKGRGVSYEQYF. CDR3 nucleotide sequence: TGCAGCGTTGAGAAGGGGCGGGGGGTATCCTACGAGCAGTACTTC.

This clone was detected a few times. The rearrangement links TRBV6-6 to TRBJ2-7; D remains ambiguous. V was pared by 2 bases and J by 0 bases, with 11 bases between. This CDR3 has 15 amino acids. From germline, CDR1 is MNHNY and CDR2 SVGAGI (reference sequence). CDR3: CASSYGSQSSYEQYF. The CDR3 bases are TGTGCCAGCAGTTACGGTTCGCAGAGCTCCTACGAGCAGTACTTC.

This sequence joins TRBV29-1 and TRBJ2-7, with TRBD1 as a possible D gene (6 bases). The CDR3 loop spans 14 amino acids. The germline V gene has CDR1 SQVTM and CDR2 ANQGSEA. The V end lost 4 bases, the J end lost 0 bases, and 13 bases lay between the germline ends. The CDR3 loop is CSVVGHSTSYEQYF. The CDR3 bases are TGCAGCGTTGTGGGACACTCTACCTCCTACGAGCAGTACTTC.

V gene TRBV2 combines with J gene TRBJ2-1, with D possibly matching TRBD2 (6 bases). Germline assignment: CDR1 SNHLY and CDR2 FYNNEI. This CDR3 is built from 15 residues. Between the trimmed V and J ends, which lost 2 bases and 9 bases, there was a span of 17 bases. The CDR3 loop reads CASSEPLSGVIEQFF. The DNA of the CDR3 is TGTGCCAGCAGTGAACCCTTATCGGGGGTCATTGAGCAGTTCTTC.

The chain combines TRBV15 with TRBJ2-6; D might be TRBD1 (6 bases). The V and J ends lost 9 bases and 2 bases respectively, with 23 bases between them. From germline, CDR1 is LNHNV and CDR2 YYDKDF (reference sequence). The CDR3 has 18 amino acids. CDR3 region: CATSAQGVLVAGANVLTF. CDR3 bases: TGTGCCACTTCGGCACAGGGAGTCCTTGTTGCTGGGGCCAACGTCCTGACTTTC.

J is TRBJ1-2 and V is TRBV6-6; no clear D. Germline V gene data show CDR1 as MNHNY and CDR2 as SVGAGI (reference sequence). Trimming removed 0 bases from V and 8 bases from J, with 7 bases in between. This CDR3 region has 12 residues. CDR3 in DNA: TGTGCCAGCAGTTACTCTGCACAGGGCTACACCTTC. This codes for CASSYSAQGYTF.

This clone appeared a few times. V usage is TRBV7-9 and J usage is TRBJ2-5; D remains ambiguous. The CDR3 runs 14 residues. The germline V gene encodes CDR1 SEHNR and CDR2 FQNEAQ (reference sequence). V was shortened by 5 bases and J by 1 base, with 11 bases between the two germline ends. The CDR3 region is CASSPEQTQETQYF. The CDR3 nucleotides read TGTGCCAGCAGCCCGGAGCAGACCCAAGAGACCCAGTACTTC.

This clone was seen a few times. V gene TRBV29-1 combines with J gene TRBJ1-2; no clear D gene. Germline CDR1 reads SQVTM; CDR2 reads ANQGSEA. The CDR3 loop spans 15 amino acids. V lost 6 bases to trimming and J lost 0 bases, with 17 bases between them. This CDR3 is CSVIRVGGANYGYTF. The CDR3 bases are TGCAGCGTGATTAGAGTTGGAGGAGCTAACTATGGCTACACCTTC.